Presented here are 26 T cell receptor beta chains from one specimen sequenced in a study of blood T cell repertoires in COVID-19. Some clones are missing from TCRdb's copy, which holds only in-frame ones; the method was immunoSEQ multiplex PCR. The repertoire holds under 300,000 clones, with about 85% as singletons. Source material: PBMCs or T cells enriched from blood (not recorded which). The receptors derive from a woman aged 50 to 60 who had recovered from COVID-19.

The V and J genes are TRBV19 and TRBJ2-2, with D possibly matching TRBD2 (5 bases). Germline lookup yields CDR1 LNHDA and CDR2 SQIVND (reference sequence). This CDR3 is 14 amino acids long. V was cut by 6 bases and J by 6 bases, with 14 bases left in between. The CDR3 DNA sequence: TGTGCCAGTAGCGGCCTAGCCCAAGCCGGGGAGCTGTTTTTT. Its translation: CASSGLAQAGELFF.

There are a few counts of this clone. The chain employs TRBV28 and TRBJ2-1; 9 nucleotides match TRBD2. With V trimmed by 2 bases and J by 5 bases, 4 bases remained unmatched. The CDR3 is 15 amino acids. The germline V gene has CDR1 MDHEN and CDR2 SYDVKM. CDR3 loop: CASSLAGGKNNEQFF. In nucleotides, the CDR3 is TGTGCCAGCAGTTTAGCGGGAGGGAAGAACAATGAGCAGTTCTTC.

J is TRBJ1-1 and V is TRBV29-1; a weak D match, TRBD1 (6 bases). CDR3 length equals 13 residues. Looked up from germline, CDR1 is SQVTM and CDR2 is ANQGSEA. Trimming pared 4 bases from V and 5 bases from J, leaving 14 bases between. CDR3: CSVVGGGGTEAFF. The CDR3 region has the DNA TGCAGCGTTGTAGGGGGGGGAGGAACTGAAGCTTTCTTT.

The chain joins TRBV27 to TRBJ1-2; TRBD1 agrees at 7 bases. Looked up from germline, CDR1 is MNHEY and CDR2 is SMNVEV (reference sequence). V was pared by 2 bases and J by 3 bases, with 6 bases of the junction left unmatched. The CDR3 length is 15 residues. CDR3: CASSLGTGVDYGYTF. The CDR3 DNA reads TGTGCCAGCAGTTTAGGCACAGGGGTGGACTATGGCTACACCTTC.

The table lists this clone with a count of one. The chain links TRBV7-2 to TRBJ1-5; 7 nucleotides line up with TRBD1. J lost 0 bases, V lost 5 bases, and 7 bases had no gene match. Germline CDR1 reads SGHTA; CDR2 reads FQGNSA. The CDR3 has 16 amino acids. Here the CDR3 reads CASSAQGTHSNQPQHF. Here the CDR3 DNA reads TGTGCCAGCAGCGCACAGGGGACCCATAGCAATCAGCCCCAGCATTTT.

This clone came up a few times. The chain couples TRBV5-4 to TRBJ2-1; TRBD2 aligns across 9 bases. Germline loops: CDR1 SGHNT, CDR2 YYREEE (reference sequence). The V segment lost 5 bases and the J segment 8 bases; nucleotides outside the gene matches: 11. The CDR3 sequence is 15 residues long. CDR3 sequence (DNA): TGTGCCAGCAGTTCAGAAGCGGGAGGTAGAGATGAGCAGTTCTTC. Protein sequence: CASSSEAGGRDEQFF. Together with reference TRBV5-4 and TRBJ2-1, the CDR3 gives the full variable domain: ETGVTQSPTHLIKTRGQQVTLRCSSQSGHNTVSWYQQALGQGPQFIFQYYREEENGRGNFPPRFSGLQFPNYSSELNVNALELDDSALYLCASSSEAGGRDEQFFGPGTRLTVL.

The chain joins TRBV18 to TRBJ2-7, with D possibly matching TRBD1 (5 bases). The CDR3 is 12 amino acids. Germline V gene data show CDR1 as KGHSH and CDR2 as LQKENI. Trimming took off 0 bases at V and 7 bases at J, with 7 bases between the two ends. The CDR3 region has the DNA TGTGCCAGCTCACCACCGGGGCGGGAGCAGTACTTC. Its protein is CASSPPGREQYF.

The chain has TRBV28 and TRBJ2-7; 8 bases align to TRBD2. CDR1 and CDR2 (germline): MDHEN, SYDVKM. The CDR3 spans 15 residues. V shed 3 bases, J shed 2 bases, and the junction held 6 bases outside the gene matches. The CDR3 here is CASSLGTSGAYEQYF. CDR3 sequence (DNA): TGTGCCAGCAGTTTGGGCACTAGCGGAGCCTACGAGCAGTACTTC.

V usage is TRBV18 and J usage is TRBJ2-7; D unclear. With 2 bases removed from V and 4 bases from J, the gap between germline ends came to 12 bases. CDR3 length: 14 amino acids. The germline V gene encodes CDR1 KGHSH and CDR2 LQKENI. The CDR3 loop reads CASSPNGGLYEQYF. The CDR3 DNA is TGTGCCAGCTCACCAAACGGCGGCTTATACGAGCAGTACTTC.

The genes are TRBV7-3 and TRBJ2-7, with TRBD1 matching over 8 bases. The germline gives CDR1 SGHTA, CDR2 FQGTGA. The CDR3 loop spans 15 amino acids. Germline trimming cut 5 bases from V and 3 bases from J; bases unmatched to any gene: 9. CDR3 sequence (DNA): TGTGCCAGCAGCCCCGCCCAGGGGGCGAACTACGAGCAGTACTTC. Translated, it gives CASSPAQGANYEQYF.

This chain joins TRBV6-2 or TRBV6-3 and TRBJ2-7; D may be TRBD2 (5 bases). This CDR3 spans 13 amino acids. With 0 bases removed from V and 7 bases from J, the gap between germline ends came to 10 bases. Germline V CDR1 and CDR2: MNHEY, SVGEGT. CDR3 region: CASSYSLTGEQYF. The DNA for the CDR3 is TGTGCCAGCAGTTACTCATTAACGGGGGAGCAGTACTTC.

This clone was seen a handful of times. The chain joins TRBV4-2 to TRBJ2-3; 11 nucleotides agree with TRBD1. The CDR3 is made up of 21 amino acids. Unmatched junction bases numbered 22, after V lost 2 bases and J lost 6 bases. CDR1 and CDR2 (germline): LGHNA, YNFKEQ. CDR3 loop: CASSQNRRTGGSGINRDTQYF. The CDR3 DNA follows: TGTGCCAGCAGCCAAAACCGCCGGACAGGGGGCTCCGGGATAAATAGGGATACGCAGTATTTT.

The rearrangement joins TRBV29-1 to TRBJ2-1; D may be TRBD2 (5 bases). Between the trimmed V and J ends, which lost 7 bases and 7 bases, there was a span of 8 bases. The CDR3 runs to 10 residues. Germline CDR1 is SQVTM and CDR2 is ANQGSEA. CDR3 DNA: TGCAGCGCCCGGGAAAATGAGCAGTTCTTC. Translated: CSARENEQFF.

This clone was observed a handful of times. The J gene is TRBJ1-2, the V gene TRBV6-5; perhaps TRBD1 as D (5 bases). This CDR3 is 14 amino acids long. From germline, CDR1 is MNHEY and CDR2 SVGAGI. V was trimmed by 6 bases and J by 7 bases, leaving 18 bases between them. CDR3 loop: CASRDTLGRSGYTF. CDR3 DNA: TGTGCCAGCAGGGACACCCTAGGGAGGAGTGGCTACACCTTC.

The chain carries TRBV6-5 and TRBJ2-7, with D unresolved. V was clipped by 1 base and J by 4 bases, with 2 bases between them. The CDR3 covers 11 residues. Germline V gene data show CDR1 as MNHEY and CDR2 as SVGAGI. The CDR3 spells CASSYLYEQYF. The CDR3 DNA reads TGTGCCAGCAGTTACTTATACGAGCAGTACTTC.

V and J are TRBV30 and TRBJ2-3; 8 bases fit TRBD2. The trim removed 6 bases at V and 3 bases at J, leaving 8 bases unmatched. The germline V gene has CDR1 GTSNPN and CDR2 SVGIG (reference sequence). CDR3 length: 14 residues. The CDR3, as DNA: TGTGCCTGTCCCAAGAGCGGGAGTACAGATACGCAGTATTTT. This codes for CACPKSGSTDTQYF. The entire variable domain, with the rest obtained from reference TRBV30 and TRBJ2-3, is as follows: SQTIHQWPATLVQPVGSPLSLECTVEGTSNPNLYWYRQAAGRGLQLLFYSVGIGQISSEVPQNLSASRPQDRQFILSSKKLLLSDSGFYLCACPKSGSTDTQYFGPGTRLTVL.

This chain connects TRBV10-3 to TRBJ2-1; the match to TRBD2 covers 14 bases. This CDR3 has 18 amino acids. Germline V lookup: CDR1 ENHRY, CDR2 SYGVKD. The junction had 8 bases not matched to a gene; V was cut back by 5 bases and J by 2 bases. Here the CDR3 reads CAISPGTSGSRAYNEQFF. The DNA of the CDR3 is TGTGCCATCAGTCCGGGGACTAGCGGGAGCAGGGCCTACAATGAGCAGTTCTTC.

The chain links TRBV18 to TRBJ1-1; D unresolved. The CDR3 has 15 residues. Trimming removed 3 bases from V and 1 base from J, with 12 bases in between. Germline CDR1 and CDR2: KGHSH and LQKENI. The CDR3 coding sequence is TGTGCCAGCTCACCCACTAACACCGAGAACACTGAAGCTTTCTTT. This codes for CASSPTNTENTEAFF.

The rearrangement links TRBV6-5 to TRBJ1-6; D possibly corresponds to TRBD1 (5 bases). The CDR3 consists of 16 residues. Per germline, CDR1 MNHEY and CDR2 SVGAGI. Trimming stripped 0 bases from V and 5 bases from J, with 11 bases between. CDR3 region: CASSYSGLKNNSPLHF. The CDR3 DNA reads TGTGCCAGCAGTTACTCGGGGCTGAAAAATAATTCACCCCTCCACTTT.

J is TRBJ1-2 and V is TRBV19, with 9 bases matching TRBD1. The ends lost 7 bases at V and 4 bases at J; junction bases unmatched: 10. CDR1 is LNHDA, CDR2 SQIVND, per germline (reference sequence). The CDR3 consists of 15 residues. The CDR3 loop reads CASTLGQGLFYGYTF. In DNA, the CDR3 is TGTGCCAGTACCCTGGGACAGGGTCTATTCTATGGCTACACCTTC.

CDR3 nucleotides: TGTGCCAGCAGCGAACCTCCTAGCGGGAGGGCCTGGGAGCAGTACTTC. As protein: CASSEPPSGRAWEQYF. The chain carries TRBV2 and TRBJ2-7; 12 bases are a match to TRBD2. Per the germline V gene, CDR1 is SNHLY and CDR2 is FYNNEI. The J segment lost 7 bases and the V segment lost 6 bases, leaving 13 bases of the junction unmatched. This CDR3 region has 16 residues.

This chain links TRBV7-2 with TRBJ2-7; the match to TRBD2 covers 7 bases. The CDR3 spans 15 residues. J lost 2 bases, V lost 1 base, and 5 bases had no gene match. Germline CDR1 reads SGHTA; CDR2 reads FQGNSA. The CDR3 sequence: CASSLEQRGTYEQYF. CDR3 nucleotides: TGTGCCAGCAGCTTAGAGCAGCGGGGCACCTACGAGCAGTACTTC. The full variable domain, in which reference TRBV7-2 and TRBJ2-7 provide the parts outside the CDR3, is GAGVSQSPSNKVTEKGKDVELRCDPISGHTALYWYRQSLGQGLEFLIYFQGNSAPDKSGLPSDRFSAERTGGSVSTLTIQRTQQEDSAVYLCASSLEQRGTYEQYFGPGTRLTVT.

The genes are TRBV30 and TRBJ1-3; D unclear. The CDR3 is made up of 12 amino acids. Trimming removed 0 bases from V and 4 bases from J, with 4 bases in between. Germline V gives CDR1 GTSNPN, CDR2 SVGIG (reference sequence). The CDR3 coding sequence is TGTGCCTGGAGTGTTATGGGAAACACCATATATTTT. Its translation: CAWSVMGNTIYF.

On this clone: The sample carries other DNA sequences with the same CDR3. CDR3 nucleotides: TGCAGCGTTGGGGCTAGGGACAGATCGAACACCGGGGAGCTGTTTTTT. Residues: CSVGARDRSNTGELFF. The V call is TRBV29-1, the J call TRBJ2-2; 7 bases align to TRBD1. V gave up 4 bases and J gave up 0 bases; unmatched junction bases: 8. The CDR3 loop spans 16 amino acids. Germline CDR1 reads SQVTM; CDR2 reads ANQGSEA.

V and J are TRBV4-3 and TRBJ2-1; D gene ambiguous. The CDR3 has 17 residues. CDR1 is LGHNA, CDR2 YSLEER, per germline. Trimming cost V 1 base and J 0 bases, with 13 bases left between them. In DNA, the CDR3 is TGCGCCAGCAGCCAAGGTCCGACGGCTAGCTCCTACAATGAGCAGTTCTTC. Amino acids: CASSQGPTASSYNEQFF.

The chain joins TRBV5-4 to TRBJ2-3; 7 nucleotides match TRBD2. CDR1 is SGHNT, CDR2 YYREEE, per germline (reference sequence). V gave up 0 bases and J gave up 2 bases; unmatched junction bases: 9. The CDR3 is 17 residues long. CDR3 in DNA: TGTGCCAGCAGCTTGGCCGGTCGGGGGGACTTCACAGATACGCAGTATTTT. Translating it yields CASSLAGRGDFTDTQYF.